One and the same sample provided the 7 T cell receptor beta chains below, sequenced in a study of T cell responses to AZD1222 COVID-19 vaccine (dated by TCRdb to about 2021). Reading the label with the study, this specimen's time point is: about 28 days (+/-7) after the second vaccine dose. In the paper's terms, the treatment or condition label means: meningococcal conjugate vaccine given as trial control. The library came from the immunoSEQ multiplex PCR assay. What TCRdb holds here is the immuneACCESS table cut down to in-frame rearrangements. Part of the clones is not present; checked against another copy, under half of the missing clones reflect an unresolved V gene, and the others are unexplained. Recorded for this sample are 90,000 to 120,000 clones; more than 75% of them occurred a single time. The top ten clonotypes cover more than 2.5% of the sample. The sample here was peripheral blood, taken 28 days after the second dose of the MenACWY control vaccine. These receptor sequences come from an adult who received the MenACWY meningococcal vaccine as a control.

This clone has just one count. The chain combines TRBV28 with TRBJ1-2; the D gene is possibly TRBD1 (6 bases). Trimming shortened V by 10 bases and J by 2 bases, and 20 bases separated the two germline ends. The CDR3 consists of 15 residues. Germline CDR1 reads MDHEN; CDR2 reads SYDVKM. The CDR3: CAIPSGQSSNYGYTF. DNA of the CDR3: TGTGCCATTCCCTCTGGACAGTCTTCGAACTATGGCTACACCTTC.

This clone was seen a single time. The chain has TRBV7-8 and TRBJ1-1; 7 bases map to TRBD1. The trim removed 3 bases at V and 4 bases at J, leaving 5 bases unmatched. The CDR3 is 14 amino acids. Germline CDR1 is SGHVS and CDR2 is FQNEAQ. The CDR3 loop is CASSFSAGGTEAFF. The DNA for the CDR3 is TGTGCCAGCAGCTTCAGTGCAGGGGGCACTGAAGCTTTCTTT.

The J gene is TRBJ1-1, the V gene TRBV4-1; D is uncertain. V dropped 4 bases and J dropped 1 base, with 10 bases sitting between them. The CDR3 spans 14 residues. Germline CDR1 reads MGHRA; CDR2 reads YSYEKL. This CDR3 is CASSRPTENTEAFF. The CDR3, as DNA: TGCGCCAGCAGCCGACCTACAGAGAACACTGAAGCTTTCTTT.

This clone has just a few counts. A junction boundary mismatches the germline segment, possibly from a read error. The chain combines TRBV3-1 (or the pseudogene TRBV3-2) with TRBJ1-2; 8 nucleotides align to TRBD1. The germline CDR1 and CDR2 sequences are LGHDT and YNNKEL (reference sequence). This CDR3 is 12 amino acids long. The CDR3 region is CASSQFKDRVIF. CDR3 DNA: TGTGCCAGCAGCCAATTTAAGGACAGGGTGATATTC.

The chain is built from TRBV28 and TRBJ1-2; possibly TRBD1 for D (6 bases). The CDR3 has 12 residues. Germline V gives CDR1 MDHEN, CDR2 SYDVKM. V lost 6 bases, J lost 8 bases, and 13 bases lay in between. The CDR3 loop reads CASSRGTLGYTF. DNA of the CDR3: TGTGCCAGCAGCCGCGGGACACTCGGCTACACCTTC.

This sequence joins TRBV6-2 or TRBV6-3 and TRBJ2-7; 7 positions agree with TRBD2. Germline assignment: CDR1 MNHEY and CDR2 SVGEGT. V lost 5 bases to trimming and J lost 1 base; unmatched junction nucleotides: 8. The CDR3 totals 15 residues. In DNA form, the CDR3 reads TGTGCCAGCAGTCCCCGGGGGGACCTGTCCTACGAGCAGTACTTC. This gives the protein CASSPRGDLSYEQYF.

The V and J genes are TRBV4-3 and TRBJ1-1; a possible D gene is TRBD1 (6 bases). The CDR3 sequence is 17 residues long. V was trimmed by 1 base and J by 3 bases, leaving 18 bases between them. Germline assignment: CDR1 LGHNA and CDR2 YSLEER. The CDR3 here is CASSQGAGVGGYTEAFF. The CDR3 coding sequence is TGCGCCAGCAGCCAAGGGGCCGGAGTAGGGGGTTACACTGAAGCTTTCTTT.